The rows below give T cell receptor beta chains drawn from one sample of a study of blood T cell repertoires in COVID-19. Generated by immunoSEQ multiplex PCR, the TCRdb table keeps only in-frame clones and is missing some. Here the sample spans over 65,000 clones, 80% to 90% being singletons. The specimen sequenced was peripheral blood. These receptors were collected from a middle-aged man with active COVID-19. CDR3s include the opening cysteine and the closing phenylalanine or tryptophan.

v_call,cdr3_aa
TRBV2,CASRKERGVIYNEQFF
TRBV3-1/TRBV3-2,CASSQSGEQFF
TRBV7-8,CASSLEGGVAKNIQYF
TRBV9,CASSVAWGLQNTGELFF
TRBV21-1,CASSKKGTDHEQYF
TRBV3-1/TRBV3-2,CASTLGTRGASPLHF
TRBV25-1,CASAKDTDTEAFF
TRBV7-9,CASSSGTGGREQYF
TRBV4-2,CASSQDVAERGFFEQYF
TRBV19,CASSIGPGSYGYTF
TRBV5-6,CASSLVAGGSNTQYF
TRBV9,CASSPRVAGGNSYNEQFF
TRBV6-5,CASMGAEYGYTF
TRBV3-1/TRBV3-2,CASSQQGPLTHYGYTF
TRBV10-2,CASSGGRGGRNTGELFF
TRBV24-1,CATSDLGQGNFYNSPLHF
TRBV29-1,CSVGQLAVEQFF
TRBV15,CATSREARGGDRGNQPQHF
TRBV5-5,CASSPEGQGVKNSPLHF
TRBV7-8,CASSLGWTVSGNTIYF
TRBV6-5,CATNQGGYSTDTQYF
TRBV7-2,CASSPYGTSGSSYNEQFF
TRBV27,CASGQKITYGYTF
TRBV4-1,CASSQLPLQETQYF
TRBV12-3/TRBV12-4,CASPLGPYEQYF
TRBV6-5,CASSYASTGNEKLFF
TRBV7-8,CASSLTWDSRRPQHF
TRBV5-1,CASSPSGTDTQYF
TRBV19,CASSPDRVSNEQFF
TRBV18,CASSPASRAQETQYF
TRBV10-3,CAISEGPTSGSWGTGELFF
TRBV7-2,CASSLRPGENTEAFF
TRBV6-5,CASSHRAGELFF
TRBV9,CASSVGQGDNQPQHF
TRBV29-1,CSAGGQVDSYEQYF
TRBV28,CASSSWTGNIQYF
TRBV15,CATSRTGLAGEGEFF
TRBV3-1/TRBV3-2,CASSPTGRDSPLHF
TRBV7-9,CASSPGERTSTEAFF
TRBV4-2,CASSQAGPTDTQYF
TRBV7-8,CASSWGLASTDTQYF
TRBV15,CATSRVGRLNQPQHF
TRBV5-4,CASSMGLAGDEQFF
TRBV9,CASSVGLENTGELFF
TRBV7-3,CASSRLAGARNHNEQFF
TRBV28,CASTGEKWQGNYGYTF
TRBV6-6,CASSYGGTAEAFF
TRBV18,CASSPRRGYEQYF
TRBV9,CASSVTSNTGELFF
TRBV12-3/TRBV12-4,CASSFSGQETQYF
TRBV7-3,CASSLEGTRVDTQYF
TRBV19,CASSKGAREKLFF
TRBV5-4,CASRPSGGAGELFF
TRBV6-6,CASSGTANYGYTF